This T cell receptor (beta chain) was captured in a study of blood T cell repertoires in COVID-19. Across the study: Specimens from acute and convalescent COVID-19 originated in the United States, Italy and Spain.

This CDR3 is 14 amino acids long. Germline V CDR1 and CDR2: LGHNA, YSLEER. Participants spanned ages about 18 to 100 years and resided in about 24 US areas. Participants' reported clinical history set cohort assignment. How the authors handled the data: Researchers report that nucleated cell counts were estimated from reference gene primer amplification. Method: immunoSEQ multiplex PCR; TCRdb's copy keeps in-frame clones and lacks some. D and trimming come from the DNA, and the V and J calls and clone size come from that table. The sample contains some 270,000 clones, about 89% of which appear only once.

Sequenced material: PBMCs or T cells enriched from blood (not recorded which). The receptor was isolated from a woman aged 35 to 49 who had recovered from COVID-19. The chain uses TRBV4-3 and TRBJ2-1, with D perhaps matching TRBD2 (6 bases). CDR3 DNA: TGCGCTACTGCCCCGGGGACTTACTACAATGAGCAGTTCTTC. It is translated as CATAPGTYYNEQFF.